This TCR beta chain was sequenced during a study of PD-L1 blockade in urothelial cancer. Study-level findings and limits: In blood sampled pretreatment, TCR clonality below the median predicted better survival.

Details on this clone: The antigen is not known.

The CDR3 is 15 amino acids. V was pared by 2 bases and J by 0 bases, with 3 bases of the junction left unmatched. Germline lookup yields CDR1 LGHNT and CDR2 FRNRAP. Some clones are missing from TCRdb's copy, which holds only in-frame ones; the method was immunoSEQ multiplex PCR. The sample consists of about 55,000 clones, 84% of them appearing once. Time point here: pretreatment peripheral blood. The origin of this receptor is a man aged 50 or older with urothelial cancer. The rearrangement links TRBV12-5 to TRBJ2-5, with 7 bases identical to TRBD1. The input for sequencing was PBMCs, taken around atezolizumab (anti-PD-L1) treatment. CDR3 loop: CASGLRGQDQETQYF. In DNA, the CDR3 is TGTGCTAGTGGTTTGAGGGGGCAGGACCAAGAGACCCAGTACTTC.